This T cell receptor (beta chain) was obtained from a study of Tregs in tolerant kidney transplant recipients. Trimming cost V 0 bases and J 2 bases, with 8 bases left between them. CDR1 and CDR2 (germline): SGHRS, YFSETQ. This CDR3 has 14 amino acids. Profiling relied on immunoSEQ multiplex PCR, and the TCRdb table lists in-frame clones only, not all of them. This table holds approximately 90,000 clones, roughly 93% found once. Mixed chimerism was transient after nonmyeloablative marrow transplants from related graft donors. Sequenced here: CD4+ T cells from blood (PBMCs), sampled 12 months after the transplant. The rearrangement joins TRBV5-1 to TRBJ2-5; maybe TRBD1 (5 bases). The source of this sequence is a human patient who received a combined kidney and bone marrow transplant. The graft donor may have given rise to some T cells. The CDR3 DNA sequence: TGCGCCAGCAGCTTGGTCTCAGGGCAAGAGACCCAGTACTTC. Its translation: CASSLVSGQETQYF.